The rows below give T cell receptor beta chains drawn from one sample of a study of monozygotic twins with inflammatory bowel disease. TCRdb re-called the 5' RACE reads and catalogs CDR3 proteins one per entry, DNA excluded. Recorded for this sample: a few hundred thousand distinct CDR3 sequences. Sequencing was performed on blood. These receptors all come from a human donor with ulcerative colitis or Crohn's disease, or a healthy co-twin of an affected twin (not recorded which). CDR3s include the opening cysteine and the closing phenylalanine or tryptophan. Fields, in order: CDR3 protein, J gene, V gene.

CASSYDRRGTIAQNIQYF,TRBJ2-4,TRBV6-5
CASSQTGGRDTEAFF,TRBJ1-1,TRBV9
CSADVLGQGPGGTQYF,TRBJ2-5,TRBV20-1
CASSLELAGALTDTQYF,TRBJ2-3,TRBV5-6
CATSKGESPLHF,TRBJ1-6,TRBV15
CASTADGISTDTQYF,TRBJ2-3,TRBV12-3/TRBV12-4
CAIKWDSSYEQYF,TRBJ2-7,TRBV10-3
CASSLESSGGAPGELFF,TRBJ2-2,TRBV11-2
CSARDPTGGTGFEQYF,TRBJ2-7,TRBV20-1
CASIWGGSYEQFF,TRBJ2-1,TRBV12-3/TRBV12-4
CSAPTGSEKLFF,TRBJ1-4,TRBV20-1
CASSLGHYKQFF,TRBJ2-1,TRBV5-6
CASSSPTDNEQFF,TRBJ2-1,TRBV7-9
CASSNRDRASNQPQHF,TRBJ1-5,TRBV12-3/TRBV12-4
CASSSPGGKLFF,TRBJ1-4,TRBV7-2
CASSPYGTGGGYEQYF,TRBJ2-7,TRBV28
CASSFGRGQIEAFF,TRBJ1-1,TRBV12-3/TRBV12-4